These T cell receptor beta chains were read from a single sample in a study of T cells after yellow fever vaccination. TCRdb fed the 5' RACE reads into MiXCR, producing one record per CDR3 protein. The table lists a few hundred thousand distinct CDR3 sequences, roughly 20% of them singletons, with over 15% in the top ten. The sample in question was PBMCs, obtained before the yellow fever booster vaccination. The origin of the receptors is a man aged 18 to 35 who received the YFV17D yellow fever vaccine. Each CDR3 is given with its conserved first and last residue. The D gene is left open where the match is weak. Where a row states a size, it is once, few, many or the class of an expanded clone; other rows omit it.

d_gene: .
v_gene: TRBV12-3/TRBV12-4
j_gene: TRBJ2-3
abundance: .
CDR3aa: CASSSCGGTDTQYF
CDR3nt: TGTGCCAGCAGTTCGTGTGGGGGGACAGATACGCAGTATTTT

d_gene: TRBD1
v_gene: TRBV7-9
j_gene: TRBJ1-1
abundance: few
CDR3aa: CASSQKTGAKAEAFF
CDR3nt: TGTGCCAGCAGCCAAAAGACAGGGGCGAAGGCTGAAGCTTTCTTT

d_gene: .
v_gene: TRBV5-1
j_gene: TRBJ2-3
abundance: .
CDR3aa: CASSLEGRGTDTQYF
CDR3nt: TGCGCCAGCAGCTTGGAGGGCAGAGGCACAGATACGCAGTATTTT

d_gene: .
v_gene: TRBV4-1
j_gene: TRBJ2-7
abundance: .
CDR3aa: CASSQEGGTYEQYF
CDR3nt: TGCGCCAGCAGCCAAGAAGGCGGGACCTACGAGCAGTACTTC

d_gene: .
v_gene: TRBV5-1
j_gene: TRBJ2-1
abundance: .
CDR3aa: CASSPHQGLDEQFF
CDR3nt: TGCGCCAGCAGCCCCCACCAGGGTTTGGATGAGCAGTTCTTC

d_gene: TRBD1
v_gene: TRBV5-1
j_gene: TRBJ2-3
abundance: many
CDR3aa: CASSDRTGGPDTQYF
CDR3nt: TGCGCCAGCAGCGATCGGACAGGGGGCCCAGATACGCAGTATTTT

d_gene: .
v_gene: TRBV15
j_gene: TRBJ2-7
abundance: .
CDR3aa: CATSRGRGADEQYF
CDR3nt: TGTGCCACCAGCAGAGGTCGGGGGGCAGACGAGCAGTACTTC

d_gene: TRBD2
v_gene: TRBV7-2
j_gene: TRBJ2-1
abundance: few
CDR3aa: CASSLRRWASGGLINEQFF
CDR3nt: TGTGCCAGCAGCTTAAGACGCTGGGCTAGCGGGGGCTTGATTAATGAGCAGTTCTTC

d_gene: .
v_gene: TRBV7-2
j_gene: TRBJ2-5
abundance: many
CDR3aa: CASSWGSNQETQYF
CDR3nt: TGTGCCAGCAGCTGGGGGAGTAACCAAGAGACCCAGTACTTC

d_gene: TRBD2
v_gene: TRBV4-1
j_gene: TRBJ2-5
abundance: .
CDR3aa: CASSPRGRGPQETQYF
CDR3nt: TGCGCCAGCAGCCCTCGAGGGAGGGGTCCCCAAGAGACCCAGTACTTC

d_gene: .
v_gene: TRBV3-1
j_gene: TRBJ2-2
abundance: .
CDR3aa: CASSQGTTATGELFF
CDR3nt: TGTGCCAGCAGCCAAGGGACGACAGCCACGGGGGAGCTGTTTTTT

d_gene: .
v_gene: TRBV5-1
j_gene: TRBJ2-2
abundance: .
CDR3aa: CASSLYIGGSGELFF
CDR3nt: TGCGCCAGCAGCTTGTATATAGGCGGGTCCGGGGAGCTGTTTTTT

d_gene: .
v_gene: TRBV7-3
j_gene: TRBJ2-1
abundance: few
CDR3aa: CASSPDRSKQFF
CDR3nt: TGTGCCAGCAGCCCAGACAGGTCTAAGCAGTTCTTC

d_gene: .
v_gene: TRBV4-1
j_gene: TRBJ2-1
abundance: few
CDR3aa: CASVGLSYNEQFF
CDR3nt: TGCGCCAGCGTGGGCCTCTCCTACAATGAGCAGTTCTTC

d_gene: .
v_gene: TRBV6-5
j_gene: TRBJ2-2
abundance: .
CDR3aa: CASNTGGELFF
CDR3nt: TGTGCCAGCAATACAGGCGGGGAGCTGTTTTTT

d_gene: .
v_gene: TRBV12-5
j_gene: TRBJ2-7
abundance: few
CDR3aa: CASGSNNHRVFGYEQYF
CDR3nt: TGTGCTAGTGGTTCTAACAACCACAGGGTGTTTGGCTACGAGCAGTACTTC

d_gene: .
v_gene: TRBV4-1
j_gene: TRBJ2-5
abundance: .
CDR3aa: CASSQGWSEGGETQYF
CDR3nt: TGCGCCAGCAGCCAAGGCTGGTCAGAGGGGGGGGAGACCCAGTACTTC

d_gene: .
v_gene: TRBV9
j_gene: TRBJ1-1
abundance: .
CDR3aa: CASSVTGGPTTEAFF
CDR3nt: TGTGCCAGCAGCGTAACGGGGGGGCCGACCACCGAAGCTTTCTTT

d_gene: TRBD1
v_gene: TRBV6-5
j_gene: TRBJ1-5
abundance: .
CDR3aa: CASSFRRTGSNQPQHF
CDR3nt: TGTGCCAGCAGTTTCCGACGGACAGGGAGCAATCAGCCCCAGCATTTT

d_gene: .
v_gene: TRBV24-1
j_gene: TRBJ2-1
abundance: few
CDR3aa: CATSDLGVGGPNEQFF
CDR3nt: TGTGCCACCAGTGATTTAGGCGTGGGAGGCCCAAATGAGCAGTTCTTC

d_gene: .
v_gene: TRBV7-2
j_gene: TRBJ2-5
abundance: many
CDR3aa: CASSLDVRETQYF
CDR3nt: TGTGCCAGCAGCTTAGACGTACGGGAGACCCAGTACTTC

d_gene: .
v_gene: TRBV5-1
j_gene: TRBJ1-3
abundance: .
CDR3aa: CASSFDGNTIYF
CDR3nt: TGCGCCAGCAGCTTTGATGGAAACACCATATATTTT